The 8 T cell receptor beta chains below all came from one sample that was sequenced in a study of blood T cell repertoires in COVID-19. The data were produced by immunoSEQ multiplex PCR, yet TCRdb's version contains in-frame clones alone and is incomplete. The sample shows roughly 25,000 clones, around 72% of them seen only once. The material sequenced was peripheral blood. The receptors shown here come from an elderly woman with acute or convalescent COVID-19.

This clone was seen only once. The chain employs TRBV9 and TRBJ1-4; 7 positions match TRBD1. V gave up 3 bases and J gave up 0 bases; unmatched junction bases: 2. In germline, CDR1 is SGDLS, CDR2 YYNGEE. CDR3 length equals 15 residues. The CDR3 sequence: CASSAGTATNEKLFF. CDR3 in DNA: TGTGCCAGCAGCGCGGGGACAGCAACTAATGAAAAACTGTTTTTT.

This chain links TRBV7-3 with TRBJ2-1, with TRBD2 matching over 10 bases. The germline gives CDR1 SGHTA, CDR2 FQGTGA. The CDR3 loop spans 15 amino acids. V lost 3 bases, J lost 4 bases, and 3 bases stayed unmatched. The DNA for the CDR3 is TGTGCCAGCAGCTTTAGCGGGGGGCTTTACAATGAGCAGTTCTTC. Translation: CASSFSGGLYNEQFF.

This chain uses TRBV24-1 with TRBJ2-7; 7 nucleotides line up with TRBD2. The CDR3 is 14 residues long. The trim removed 3 bases at V and 5 bases at J, leaving 6 bases unmatched. Germline CDR1 KGHDR, CDR2 SFDVKD. The CDR3 nucleotides are TGTGCCACCAGTGATCCCTCAGCGGGGAACGAGCAGTACTTC. This encodes CATSDPSAGNEQYF.

This clone was seen once. The gene calls are TRBV7-2 and TRBJ2-1; possible D gene TRBD1, 6 bases. The germline V and J ends were trimmed by 0 bases and 6 bases, with 15 bases remaining between them. The CDR3 covers 16 residues. The germline CDR1 and CDR2 sequences are SGHTA and FQGNSA. This CDR3 reads CASSLAPWGQINEQFF. DNA for the CDR3: TGTGCCAGCAGCTTAGCGCCATGGGGGCAGATCAATGAGCAGTTCTTC. The entire variable domain, with the rest obtained from reference TRBV7-2 and TRBJ2-1, is as follows: GAGVSQSPSNKVTEKGKDVELRCDPISGHTALYWYRQSLGQGLEFLIYFQGNSAPDKSGLPSDRFSAERTGGSVSTLTIQRTQQEDSAVYLCASSLAPWGQINEQFFGPGTRLTVL.

The V gene is TRBV5-1, the J gene TRBJ1-6; tentatively, D is TRBD1 (5 bases). This CDR3 has 16 amino acids. Germline V gene sequence: CDR1 SGHRS, CDR2 YFSETQ. V shed 0 bases and J shed 7 bases, with 14 bases lying between them. The CDR3 nucleotides are TGCGCCAGCAGCTTGGATGGGGCGCCTGAGAATTCACCCCTCCACTTT. It codes for CASSLDGAPENSPLHF.

The V and J genes are TRBV10-3 and TRBJ1-1, with 7 bases aligning to TRBD1. CDR1 is ENHRY and CDR2 is SYGVKD in the germline V gene. V was pared by 7 bases and J by 0 bases, with 8 bases of the junction left unmatched. This CDR3 spans 15 amino acids. In DNA, the CDR3 is TGTGCCATCACCCCGGGACAGATTATGAACACTGAAGCTTTCTTT. It codes for CAITPGQIMNTEAFF.

This clone was counted between two and nine times. The rearrangement uses TRBV19 and TRBJ2-7, with TRBD2 as a possible D gene (6 bases). CDR1 is LNHDA and CDR2 is SQIVND in the germline V gene (reference sequence). This CDR3 comprises 16 residues. Trimming removed 2 bases from V and 4 bases from J, with 18 bases in between. The CDR3 sequence: CASSISSRGTLYEQYF. The DNA for the CDR3 is TGTGCCAGTAGTATATCCTCCCGAGGGACTTTATACGAGCAGTACTTC.

The gene calls are TRBV7-2 and TRBJ1-5; D is unclear. This CDR3 contains 13 residues. Trimming pared 1 base from V and 6 bases from J, leaving 7 bases between. Germline lookup yields CDR1 SGHTA and CDR2 FQGNSA. The CDR3 reads CASSLEISQPQHF. The DNA for the CDR3 is TGTGCCAGCAGCTTAGAGATTAGTCAGCCCCAGCATTTT.